The rows below give T cell receptor beta chains drawn from one sample of a study of beta chain features in type 1 diabetes. Produced via immunoSEQ multiplex PCR; TCRdb's table is partial and in-frame only. This table has about half a million clones, around 30% appearing once. The source material was naive CD4+ T cells from blood. The source of these receptors is a man between 18 and 29 years old in good health. CDR3s include the opening cysteine and the closing phenylalanine or tryptophan. A D gene is named only where the DNA matches it firmly. Clone size is not always given. Where it is, it says once, few, many or a class for expanded clones.

few TRBJ1-1 TRBD1 TRBV7-2 CASSVTGGWVTEAFF TGTGCCAGCAGCGTGACAGGGGGCTGGGTCACTGAAGCTTTCTTT
few TRBJ2-1 TRBD1 TRBV10-2 CASSASRGHNNEQFF TGCGCCAGCAGTGCCTCCAGGGGGCACAACAATGAGCAGTTCTTC
- TRBJ1-4 - TRBV7-9 CASSFARKLFF TGTGCCAGCAGTTTCGCGAGGAAACTGTTTTTT
- TRBJ2-3 - TRBV5-1 CASSLGGTDTQYF TGCGCCAGCAGCTTAGGTGGCACAGATACGCAGTATTTT
few TRBJ2-5 TRBD2 TRBV7-9 CASSDWTSGSKETQYF TGTGCCAGCAGCGACTGGACTAGCGGGAGTAAAGAGACCCAGTACTTC
- TRBJ2-7 - TRBV19 CASSIVPTEASYEQYF TGTGCCAGTAGTATAGTACCGACAGAGGCATCCTACGAGCAGTACTTC
- TRBJ2-3 - TRBV7-9 CASSLVGVRTQYF TGTGCCAGCAGCTTAGTAGGGGTACGGACGCAGTATTTT
- TRBJ2-7 TRBD1 TRBV25-1 CASSLDRASYEQYF TGTGCCAGCAGTCTAGACAGGGCCTCCTACGAGCAGTACTTC
few TRBJ2-7 - TRBV18 CASSPGGNEQYF TGTGCCAGCTCACCAGGTGGGAACGAGCAGTACTTC
few TRBJ2-6 - TRBV5-4 CASSTRGTGANVLTF TGTGCCAGCAGCACCCGTGGCACTGGGGCCAACGTCCTGACTTTC
few TRBJ2-3 - TRBV29-1 CSVRLTDTQYF TGCAGCGTTCGATTAACAGATACGCAGTATTTT
few TRBJ2-7 TRBD2 TRBV30 CAWSAGTSGLNEQYF TGTGCCTGGAGTGCAGGGACTAGCGGGCTCAACGAGCAGTACTTC
- TRBJ2-3 TRBD2 TRBV29-1 CSVGGVTDTQYF TGCAGCGTGGGGGGGGTGACAGATACGCAGTATTTT
- TRBJ2-3 - TRBV7-9 CASSPGGVADTQYF TGTGCCAGCAGCCCCGGAGGTGTTGCAGATACGCAGTATTTT
few TRBJ1-1 - TRBV9 CASSVGRARTEAFF TGTGCCAGCAGCGTAGGGCGGGCGAGGACTGAAGCTTTCTTT
- TRBJ1-5 - TRBV21-1 CASSPGDQPQHF TGTGCCAGCAGTCCAGGGGATCAGCCCCAGCATTTT
- TRBJ2-5 - TRBV20-1 CSAAQETQYF TGCAGTGCTGCCCAAGAGACCCAGTACTTC
- TRBJ2-1 - TRBV29-1 CSARPVAAYNEQFF TGCAGCGCACGTCCCGTAGCGGCCTACAATGAGCAGTTCTTC
- TRBJ2-7 - TRBV15 CATSRGDLSDEQYF TGTGCCACCAGCAGAGGGGATCTATCCGACGAGCAGTACTTC
- TRBJ2-3 TRBD2 TRBV7-8 CASSPGLAESTDTQYF TGTGCCAGCAGCCCAGGACTAGCGGAGAGCACAGATACGCAGTATTTT
- TRBJ2-1 TRBD2 TRBV27 CASSSLTSGRHNEQFF TGTGCCAGCAGTTCCCTAACTAGCGGGAGGCACAATGAGCAGTTCTTC
- TRBJ2-7 - TRBV28 CASSFSGGEQYF TGTGCCAGCAGTTTCTCCGGGGGCGAGCAGTACTTC
- TRBJ2-3 - TRBV4-2 CASSHGLRTDTQYF TGTGCCAGCAGCCATGGGCTACGCACAGATACGCAGTATTTT